The clone carrying this TCR beta chain was counted a single time. The target antigen is unknown. The CDR3 loop spans 15 amino acids. Germline-derived CDR1 and CDR2 are GTSNPN and SVGIG (reference sequence). V lost 5 bases and J 4 bases, leaving 21 bases between the germline ends. The data were obtained in a study of PD-1 blockade in classical Hodgkin lymphoma. Study-level results: Newly diagnosed patients were reported to start with lower TCR diversity than healthy donors. The causes of the repertoire differences, possibly disease activity or prior therapy, remain undefined. Compared with baseline, CD4+ but not CD8+ TCR diversity had risen significantly by C4D1.

Generated by immunoSEQ multiplex PCR, the TCRdb table keeps only in-frame clones and is missing some. The data contain several thousand clones, about 81% of them singletons. Every patient was affected by relapse after autologous stem cell transplantation, while exposure to brentuximab vedotin was not uniform. The sample was peripheral blood mononuclear cells (PBMCs), taken at baseline. The gene calls are TRBV30 and TRBJ2-7; TRBD1 or TRBD2 may be the D gene (5 bases each). This sequence originates from a human donor with classical Hodgkin lymphoma. The DNA of the CDR3 is TGTGCCTGGGCCCCCCGGGGCCTGGGAGATTACGAGCAGTACTTC. This codes for CAWAPRGLGDYEQYF.